Presented here are 26 T cell receptor beta chains from one specimen sequenced in a study of cytomegalovirus exposure and HLA in healthy donors. The PCR employed 60 Vbeta primers together with 13 Jbeta primers. Using immunoSEQ multiplex PCR, the repertoire was profiled, and TCRdb retains in-frame clones only, with some absent. The data show more than 110,000 clones, with 65% to 90% seen just once and about 1.2% held by the top ten. Sequencing input: PBMCs. Every receptor here comes from a female donor in good health and CMV-seronegative.

V and J are TRBV9 and TRBJ1-2; weak D call: TRBD1 (5 bases). The CDR3 is 14 residues long. V shed 3 bases and J shed 2 bases, with 11 bases lying between them. The germline CDR1 and CDR2 sequences are SGDLS and YYNGEE. The CDR3 region is CASSASGGNYGYTF. CDR3 bases: TGTGCCAGCAGCGCTTCGGGGGGGAACTATGGCTACACCTTC.

The V gene is TRBV7-2, the J gene TRBJ1-4, with TRBD1 matching over 9 bases. This CDR3 has 14 amino acids. V lost 6 bases and J lost 7; bases outside the gene matches: 6. Germline V gives CDR1 SGHTA, CDR2 FQGNSA. DNA for the CDR3: TGTGCCAGCAGTCTCGGGACAGGGTCTGAAAAACTGTTTTTT. Translating it yields CASSLGTGSEKLFF. The whole variable domain, filled in from reference TRBV7-2 and TRBJ1-4, reads GAGVSQSPSNKVTEKGKDVELRCDPISGHTALYWYRQSLGQGLEFLIYFQGNSAPDKSGLPSDRFSAERTGGSVSTLTIQRTQQEDSAVYLCASSLGTGSEKLFFGSGTQLSVL.

The chain couples TRBV7-9 to TRBJ2-7; 7 nucleotides line up with TRBD1. The germline V gene has CDR1 SEHNR and CDR2 FQNEAQ (reference sequence). The CDR3 spans 15 residues. Losses at the gene ends were 4 bases for V and 5 bases for J; bases not matched to a gene: 11. CDR3 protein: CASSSPYRGEHEQYF. The DNA of the CDR3 is TGTGCCAGCAGCTCGCCGTACAGGGGCGAACACGAGCAGTACTTC.

CDR3 region: CSVSAGSVEAFF. For the CDR3, the DNA is TGCAGCGTTTCGGCAGGGTCGGTTGAAGCTTTCTTT. This rearrangement joins TRBV29-1 to TRBJ1-1; perhaps TRBD1 as D (5 bases). Germline-derived CDR1 and CDR2 are SQVTM and ANQGSEA. The germline V and J ends were trimmed by 5 bases and 7 bases, with 14 bases remaining between them. CDR3 length: 12 amino acids.

This clone was counted once. The V and J genes are TRBV7-8 and TRBJ2-7, with 11 bases matching TRBD1. Germline values: CDR1 SGHVS, CDR2 FQNEAQ. The CDR3 is 15 residues long. V gave up 5 bases and J gave up 9 bases; unmatched junction bases: 12. The CDR3 DNA reads as TGTGCCAGCAGCCTAAGCCGGGACAGGGGGGTAGGGCAGTACTTC. Translation gives CASSLSRDRGVGQYF.

This clone was seen only once. The V and J genes are TRBV12-5 and TRBJ2-1, with D tentatively TRBD2 (6 bases). Germline V gene sequence: CDR1 LGHNT, CDR2 FRNRAP. The V end was cut by 5 bases, the J end by 9 bases, with 23 bases between. The CDR3 extends over 16 amino acids. CDR3 in DNA: TGTGCTAGTGGTACCGCCGGGACTCTACTAGCTGGTGAGCAGTTCTTC. Its protein is CASGTAGTLLAGEQFF.

This chain joins TRBV28 and TRBJ2-3; 11 nucleotides line up with TRBD1. CDR1 and CDR2 (germline): MDHEN, SYDVKM. The CDR3 length is 15 residues. Losses at the gene ends were 5 bases for V and 9 bases for J; bases not matched to a gene: 10. The CDR3 loop is CASSNFGTGGDTQYF. DNA for the CDR3: TGTGCCAGCAGTAACTTCGGGACAGGGGGGGACACGCAGTATTTT. Together with reference TRBV28 and TRBJ2-3, the CDR3 gives the full variable domain: DVKVTQSSRYLVKRTGEKVFLECVQDMDHENMFWYRQDPGLGLRLIYFSYDVKMKEKGDIPEGYSVSREKKERFSLILESASTNQTSMYLCASSNFGTGGDTQYFGPGTRLTVL.

J is TRBJ1-2 and V is TRBV5-1; 9 bases fit TRBD1. With V trimmed by 0 bases and J by 7 bases, 13 bases remained unmatched. Germline lookup yields CDR1 SGHRS and CDR2 YFSETQ. The CDR3 consists of 17 residues. CDR3 nucleotide sequence: TGCGCCAGCAGCTTGGCCTCGGGGACAGGGTCCCGGTTTGGCTACACCTTC. Amino acids: CASSLASGTGSRFGYTF.

V is TRBV30 and J is TRBJ2-5, with 11 bases matching TRBD2. The tail of the sequence fits TRBJ2-7 better, so the J call may be wrong. The CDR3 has 14 residues. Germline lookup yields CDR1 GTSNPN and CDR2 SVGIG (reference sequence). The CDR3 coding sequence is TGTGCCGGTAGTTTAGCGGGAGGGCCCTACGAGCAGTACTTC. Translation: CAGSLAGGPYEQYF.

The V and J genes are TRBV30 and TRBJ1-1; D uncertain. V was trimmed by 2 bases and J by 2 bases, leaving 9 bases between them. Germline CDR1 is GTSNPN and CDR2 is SVGIG (reference sequence). The CDR3 consists of 13 residues. This CDR3 is CAWSTLLNTEAFF. The CDR3 DNA reads TGTGCCTGGAGTACGCTTCTAAACACTGAAGCTTTCTTT.

This chain connects TRBV6-5 to TRBJ2-1; 8 bases line up with TRBD2. Germline V gene sequence: CDR1 MNHEY, CDR2 SVGAGI. V lost 7 bases, J lost 2 bases, and 7 bases stayed unmatched. CDR3 length: 15 residues. The CDR3 DNA follows: TGTGCCAGCACCTCCGGGACTAGAGCCTACAATGAGCAGTTCTTC. Its translation: CASTSGTRAYNEQFF.

This rearrangement joins TRBV7-8 to TRBJ2-3, with D perhaps TRBD2 (6 bases). The CDR3 runs 15 residues. Between the trimmed V and J ends, which lost 3 bases and 2 bases, there was a span of 12 bases. CDR1 is SGHVS and CDR2 is FQNEAQ in the germline V gene. The CDR3 loop is CASSFAGPSTDTQYF. The CDR3 bases are TGTGCCAGCAGCTTCGCGGGACCCTCCACAGATACGCAGTATTTT.

V gene TRBV5-6 combines with J gene TRBJ1-5; D gene unclear. The germline V and J ends were trimmed by 0 bases and 1 base, with 8 bases remaining between them. CDR1 and CDR2 (germline): SGHDT, YYEEEE. The CDR3 sequence is 15 residues long. The CDR3 sequence is CASSLGRFSNQPQHF. The CDR3 region has the DNA TGTGCCAGCAGCTTGGGGAGATTCAGCAATCAGCCCCAGCATTTT.

V is TRBV27 and J is TRBJ2-3, with 8 positions matching TRBD1. Losses at the gene ends were 6 bases for V and 6 bases for J; bases not matched to a gene: 11. Germline V gives CDR1 MNHEY, CDR2 SMNVEV (reference sequence). This CDR3 contains 15 residues. CDR3 nucleotide sequence: TGTGCCAGCAGCGATTGGGACAGGAGCGAGGATACGCAGTATTTT. It translates to CASSDWDRSEDTQYF.

V and J are TRBV27 and TRBJ2-2; 7 positions match TRBD2. This CDR3 contains 15 residues. Germline CDR1 is MNHEY and CDR2 is SMNVEV (reference sequence). J lost 7 bases, V lost 5 bases, and 10 bases had no gene match. This chain's CDR3 is CASSPDGRLVGELFF. CDR3 DNA sequence: TGTGCCAGCAGTCCAGACGGGAGGTTGGTCGGGGAGCTGTTTTTT.

The chain links TRBV11-1 to TRBJ1-1, with unresolved D. CDR1 and CDR2 from the germline V gene are SGHAT and FQDESV (reference sequence). V dropped 5 bases and J dropped 7 bases, with 14 bases sitting between them. The CDR3 loop spans 13 amino acids. CDR3 DNA: TGTGCCAGCAGCCCCCACGCGGGCAGTGAAGCTTTCTTT. Protein sequence: CASSPHAGSEAFF. The full variable domain, with the rest looked up from reference TRBV11-1 and TRBJ1-1, is EAEVAQSPRYKITEKSQAVAFWCDPISGHATLYWYRQILGQGPELLVQFQDESVVDDSQLPKDRFSAERLKGVDSTLKIQPAELGDSAMYLCASSPHAGSEAFFGQGTRLTVV.

V gene TRBV7-9 combines with J gene TRBJ2-7, with D perhaps matching TRBD1 (5 bases). The V end lost 5 bases, the J end lost 0 bases, and 11 bases lay between the germline ends. Germline V CDR1 and CDR2: SEHNR, FQNEAQ (reference sequence). CDR3 size: 14 residues. This CDR3 is CASSPDSVSYEQYF. The CDR3 DNA follows: TGTGCCAGCAGCCCAGACAGCGTCTCCTACGAGCAGTACTTC.

The chain couples TRBV7-3 to TRBJ2-6; tentatively, D is TRBD1 (6 bases). V was pared by 5 bases and J by 2 bases, with 13 bases between. Germline values: CDR1 SGHTA, CDR2 FQGTGA. The CDR3 is 16 residues long. CDR3 in amino acids: CASSPQGGAGANVLTF. CDR3 in DNA: TGTGCCAGCAGCCCCCAAGGGGGTGCTGGGGCCAACGTCCTGACTTTC.

The chain combines TRBV5-1 with TRBJ1-1; D might be TRBD1 (6 bases). V was pared by 3 bases and J by 0 bases, with 15 bases between. Germline-derived CDR1 and CDR2 are SGHRS and YFSETQ. There are 16 residues in the CDR3. CDR3 in DNA: TGCGCCAGCAGCTCCTATCCGGGACAAATGAACACTGAAGCTTTCTTT. It specifies CASSSYPGQMNTEAFF.

The chain is built from TRBV10-2 and TRBJ2-7; 8 nucleotides agree with TRBD1. The length of the CDR3 is 12 residues. CDR1 and CDR2 from the germline V gene are WSHSY and SAAADI. The V segment lost 2 bases and the J segment 9 bases; nucleotides outside the gene matches: 3. CDR3 in DNA: TGCGCCAGCAGTGAGATGGGGACAGGGCAGTACTTC. Translated: CASSEMGTGQYF.

Here the CDR3 reads CASSSSLVGVFF. In DNA, the CDR3 is TGTGCCAGCAGTTCGTCTTTAGTCGGAGTTTTCTTT. The chain recombines TRBV7-6 with TRBJ1-1; D is unresolved. Per the germline V gene, CDR1 is SGHVS and CDR2 is FNYEAQ. V was clipped by 6 bases and J by 13 bases, with 18 bases between them. The CDR3 covers 12 residues.

The chain couples TRBV5-1 to TRBJ1-1, with 10 positions matching TRBD1. The CDR3 extends over 17 amino acids. Germline V gene data show CDR1 as SGHRS and CDR2 as YFSETQ. V gave up 3 bases and J gave up 0 bases; unmatched junction bases: 8. The CDR3 loop reads CASSSGTGVSLNTEAFF. The CDR3 bases are TGCGCCAGCAGCTCCGGGACAGGGGTTAGTTTGAACACTGAAGCTTTCTTT. The full variable domain, completed using reference TRBV5-1 and TRBJ1-1, is KAGVTQTPRYLIKTRGQQVTLSCSPISGHRSVSWYQQTPGQGLQFLFEYFSETQRNKGNFPGRFSGRQFSNSRSEMNVSTLELGDSALYLCASSSGTGVSLNTEAFFGQGTRLTVV.

This clone occurred once. The J gene is TRBJ2-1, the V gene TRBV2; D might be TRBD1 (6 bases). Germline V gives CDR1 SNHLY, CDR2 FYNNEI. Trimming shortened V by 2 bases and J by 4 bases, and 9 bases separated the two germline ends. This CDR3 comprises 14 residues. CDR3 in amino acids: CASSEIQGYNEQFF. As DNA, the CDR3 is TGTGCCAGCAGTGAAATCCAGGGGTACAATGAGCAGTTCTTC.

The rearrangement joins TRBV5-1 to TRBJ1-5, with a tentative D call TRBD1 (6 bases). The CDR3 is 15 residues long. V dropped 2 bases and J dropped 7 bases, with 16 bases sitting between them. Germline V CDR1 and CDR2: SGHRS, YFSETQ. CDR3 in amino acids: CASSLSAGADQPQHF. As DNA, the CDR3 is TGCGCCAGCAGCTTAAGCGCAGGGGCTGACCAGCCCCAGCATTTT.

The V gene is TRBV29-1, the J gene TRBJ2-1; a weak D match, TRBD2 (6 bases). The CDR3 runs to 14 residues. With 6 bases removed from V and 0 bases from J, the gap between germline ends came to 12 bases. CDR1 is SQVTM and CDR2 is ANQGSEA in the germline V gene. The CDR3 reads CSVVSGSSYNEQFF. The CDR3 DNA sequence: TGCAGCGTGGTTAGCGGCAGCTCCTACAATGAGCAGTTCTTC.

The CDR3 DNA is TGTGCCAGCAGCAAAGCGGGGACAGAGCCGGGACTAGCGGGGAGCACAGATACGCAGTATTTT. This encodes CASSKAGTEPGLAGSTDTQYF. The chain joins TRBV21-1 to TRBJ2-3; the table assigns TRBD2, which was not confirmed against the DNA. TRBV21-1 is described as a pseudogene. The CDR3 covers 21 residues.